This T cell receptor (beta chain) was captured in a study of a mutant IDH1 vaccine in newly diagnosed glioma. In the study overall: An approximately 62% male, approximately 38% female split and a mean age of about 43 years characterized treated patients. Earlier treatment was radiotherapy, temozolomide, or both, with most getting both.

The time point here: baseline, week 1 (first vaccination visit). As for treatment: pre-vaccination baseline after standard-of-care therapy. The repertoire was sequenced with immunoSEQ multiplex PCR; TCRdb's copy has only in-frame clones and lacks some. The table has tens of thousands of clones, approximately 80% seen once. Remarks on this clone: The antigen remains unidentified.

The CDR3 extends over 15 amino acids. Germline V lookup: CDR1 MDHEN, CDR2 SYDVKM. Trimming took off 0 bases at V and 4 bases at J, with 12 bases between the two ends. Findings of the study overall: Across multiple MHC alleles, 93.3% of patients had vaccine-induced responses.

V usage is TRBV28 and J usage is TRBJ1-1, with a tentative D call TRBD1 (6 bases). The sequencing used peripheral blood mononuclear cells (PBMCs), collected from a glioma patient treated with radiotherapy, temozolomide or both. This receptor was identified in a middle-aged man with glioma. Some clones in this sample may be carry-over from other donors' samples. The CDR3 is CASSLWGRGGTEAFF. CDR3 DNA sequence: TGTGCCAGCAGTTTATGGGGGAGGGGGGGCACTGAAGCTTTCTTT.